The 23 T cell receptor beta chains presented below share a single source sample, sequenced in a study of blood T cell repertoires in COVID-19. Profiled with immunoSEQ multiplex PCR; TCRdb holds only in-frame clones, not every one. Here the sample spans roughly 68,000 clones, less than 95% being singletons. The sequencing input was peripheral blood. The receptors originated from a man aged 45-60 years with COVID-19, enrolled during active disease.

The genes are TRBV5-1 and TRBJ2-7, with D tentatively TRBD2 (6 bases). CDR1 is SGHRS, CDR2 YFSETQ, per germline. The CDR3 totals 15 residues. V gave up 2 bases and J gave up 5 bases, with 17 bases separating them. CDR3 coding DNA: TGCGCCAGCAGCTTCGGGAGTACGATGAGCGACGAGCAGTACTTC. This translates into CASSFGSTMSDEQYF.

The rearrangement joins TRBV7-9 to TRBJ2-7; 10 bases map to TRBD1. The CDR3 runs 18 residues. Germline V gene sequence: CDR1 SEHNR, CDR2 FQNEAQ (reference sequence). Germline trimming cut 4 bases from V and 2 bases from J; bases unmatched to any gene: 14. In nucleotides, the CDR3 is TGTGCCAGCAGCTCGTACCCGGGACAGGGGTTTGGAACCTACGAGCAGTACTTC. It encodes CASSSYPGQGFGTYEQYF.

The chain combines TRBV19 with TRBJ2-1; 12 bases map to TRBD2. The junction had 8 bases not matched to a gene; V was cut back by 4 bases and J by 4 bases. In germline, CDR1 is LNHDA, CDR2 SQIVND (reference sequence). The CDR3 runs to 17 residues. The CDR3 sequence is CASSRRLAGGQYNEQFF. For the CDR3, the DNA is TGTGCCAGTAGTAGGCGGCTAGCGGGGGGGCAATACAATGAGCAGTTCTTC. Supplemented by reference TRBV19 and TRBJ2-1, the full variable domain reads DGGITQSPKYLFRKEGQNVTLSCEQNLNHDAMYWYRQDPGQGLRLIYYSQIVNDFQKGDIAEGYSVSREKKESFPLTVTSAQKNPTAFYLCASSRRLAGGQYNEQFFGPGTRLTVL.

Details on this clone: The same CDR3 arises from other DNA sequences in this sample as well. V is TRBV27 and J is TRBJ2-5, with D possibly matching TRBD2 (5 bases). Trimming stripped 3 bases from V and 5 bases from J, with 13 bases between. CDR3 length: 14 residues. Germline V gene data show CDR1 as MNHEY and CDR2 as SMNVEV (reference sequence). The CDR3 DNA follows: TGTGCCAGCAGTTTGAGGCTAGCCGGGGAGACCCAGTACTTC. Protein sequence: CASSLRLAGETQYF.

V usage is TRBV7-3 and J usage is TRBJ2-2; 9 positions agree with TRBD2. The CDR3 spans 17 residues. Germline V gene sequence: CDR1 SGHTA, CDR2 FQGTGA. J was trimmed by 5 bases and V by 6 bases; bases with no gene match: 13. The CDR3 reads CASSPSNRGGDTGELFF. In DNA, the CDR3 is TGTGCCAGCAGTCCATCCAACCGCGGGGGGGATACCGGGGAGCTGTTTTTT.

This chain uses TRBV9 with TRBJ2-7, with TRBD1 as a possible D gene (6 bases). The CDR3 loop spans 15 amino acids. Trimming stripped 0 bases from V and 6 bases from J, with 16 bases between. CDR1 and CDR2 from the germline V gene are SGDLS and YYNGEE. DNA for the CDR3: TGTGCCAGCAGCGTAGCAACAGGGCCCATGTTCGAGCAGTACTTC. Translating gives CASSVATGPMFEQYF.

DNA for the CDR3: TGTGCCAGCAGTTACCCCACGACAGGATACTATGGCTACACCTTC. Translation: CASSYPTTGYYGYTF. This chain links TRBV6-2 or TRBV6-3 with TRBJ1-2; D might be TRBD1 (6 bases). Germline-derived CDR1 and CDR2 are MNHEY and SVGEGT. V was trimmed by 2 bases and J by 3 bases, leaving 13 bases between them. The CDR3 extends over 15 amino acids.

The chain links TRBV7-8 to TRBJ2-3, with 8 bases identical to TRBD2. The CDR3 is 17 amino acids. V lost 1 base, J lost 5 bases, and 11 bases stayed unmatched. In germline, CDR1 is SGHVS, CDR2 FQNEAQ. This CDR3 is CASSLGTGGPSQDTQYF. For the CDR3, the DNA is TGTGCCAGCAGCTTAGGGACGGGAGGGCCCTCGCAAGATACGCAGTATTTT.

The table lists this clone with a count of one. The CDR3 is CASTPGGGTEAFF. Here the CDR3 DNA reads TGTGCCAGCACCCCAGGGGGCGGAACTGAAGCTTTCTTT. The gene calls are TRBV6-2 or TRBV6-3 and TRBJ1-1; 8 positions match TRBD1. The CDR3 runs 13 residues. V trimming: 7 bases; J trimming: 5 bases; junction bases outside the gene matches: 6. In germline, CDR1 is MNHEY, CDR2 SVGEGT.

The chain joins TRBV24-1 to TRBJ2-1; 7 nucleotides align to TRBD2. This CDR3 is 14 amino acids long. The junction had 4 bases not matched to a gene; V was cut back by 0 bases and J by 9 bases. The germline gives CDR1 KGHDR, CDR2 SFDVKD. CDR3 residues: CATSDLGREGEQFF. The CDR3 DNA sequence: TGTGCCACCAGTGATTTGGGCAGGGAGGGTGAGCAGTTCTTC.

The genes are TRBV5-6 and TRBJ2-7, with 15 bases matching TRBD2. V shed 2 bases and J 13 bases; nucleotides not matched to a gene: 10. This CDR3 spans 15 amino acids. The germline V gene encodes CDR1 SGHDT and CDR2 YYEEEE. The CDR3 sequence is CASSFTGTSGRFVYF. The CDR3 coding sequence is TGTGCCAGCAGCTTCACCGGGACTAGCGGGAGGTTCGTCTACTTC.

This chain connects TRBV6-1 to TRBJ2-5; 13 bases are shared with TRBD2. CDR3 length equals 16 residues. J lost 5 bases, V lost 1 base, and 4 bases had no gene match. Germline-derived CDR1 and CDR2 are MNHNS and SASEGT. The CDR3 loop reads CASSEGTSGSGETQYF. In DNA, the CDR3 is TGTGCCAGCAGTGAAGGGACTAGCGGGAGCGGTGAGACCCAGTACTTC.

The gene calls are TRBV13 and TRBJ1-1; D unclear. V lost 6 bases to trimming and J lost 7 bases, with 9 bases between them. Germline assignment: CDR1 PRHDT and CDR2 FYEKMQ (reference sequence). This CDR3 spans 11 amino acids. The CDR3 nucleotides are TGTGCCAGCAGTTTCCACTTTGAAGCTTTCTTT. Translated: CASSFHFEAFF.

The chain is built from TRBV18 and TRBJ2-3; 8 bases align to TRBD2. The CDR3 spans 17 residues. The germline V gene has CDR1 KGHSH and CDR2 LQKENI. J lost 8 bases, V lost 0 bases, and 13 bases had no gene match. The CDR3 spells CASSPPYGKAGVGTQYF. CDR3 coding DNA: TGTGCCAGCTCACCACCGTACGGAAAAGCGGGAGTCGGTACGCAGTATTTT.

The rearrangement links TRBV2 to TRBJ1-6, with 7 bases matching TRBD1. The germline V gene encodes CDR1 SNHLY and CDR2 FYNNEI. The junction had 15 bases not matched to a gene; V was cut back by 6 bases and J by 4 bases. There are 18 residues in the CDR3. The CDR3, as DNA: TGTGCCAGCAGAGTTACCCTCCGGGACAGTCAGTATAATTCACCCCTCCACTTT. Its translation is CASRVTLRDSQYNSPLHF.

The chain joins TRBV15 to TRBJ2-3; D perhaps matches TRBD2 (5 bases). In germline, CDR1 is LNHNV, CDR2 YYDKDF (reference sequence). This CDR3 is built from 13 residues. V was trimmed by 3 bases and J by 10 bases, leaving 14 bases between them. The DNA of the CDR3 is TGTGCCACCAGCAGGGAGCTACGGGGTGCGCAGTATTTT. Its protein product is CATSRELRGAQYF. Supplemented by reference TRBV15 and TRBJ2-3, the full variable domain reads DAMVIQNPRYQVTQFGKPVTLSCSQTLNHNVMYWYQQKSSQAPKLLFHYYDKDFNNEADTPDNFQSRRPNTSFCFLDIRSPGLGDTAMYLCATSRELRGAQYFGPGTRLTVL.

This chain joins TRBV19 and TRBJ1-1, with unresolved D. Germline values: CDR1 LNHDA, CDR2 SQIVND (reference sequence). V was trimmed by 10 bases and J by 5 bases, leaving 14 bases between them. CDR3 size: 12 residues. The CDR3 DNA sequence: TGTGCCACCAGTGAGGGTAGGACTGAAGCTTTCTTT. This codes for CATSEGRTEAFF.

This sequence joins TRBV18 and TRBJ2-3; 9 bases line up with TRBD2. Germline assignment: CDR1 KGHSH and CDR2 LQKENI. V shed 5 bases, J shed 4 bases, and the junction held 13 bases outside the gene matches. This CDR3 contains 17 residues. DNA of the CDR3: TGTGCCAGCTCATCCGGCGGACTAGCGACAGTGGCAGATACGCAGTATTTT. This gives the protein CASSSGGLATVADTQYF.

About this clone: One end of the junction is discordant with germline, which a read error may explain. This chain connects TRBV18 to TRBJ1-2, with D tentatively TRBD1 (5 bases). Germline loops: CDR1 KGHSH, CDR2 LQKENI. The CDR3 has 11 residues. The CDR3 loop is CTSSLDRYYTF. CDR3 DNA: TGTACCAGCTCACTAGACAGATACTACACCTTC. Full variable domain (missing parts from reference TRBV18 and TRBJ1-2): NAGVMQNPRHLVRRRGQEARLRCSPMKGHSHVYWYRQLPEEGLKFMVYLQKENIIDESGMPKERFSAEFPKEGPSILRIQQVVRGDSAAYFCTSSLDRYYTFGSGTRLTVV.

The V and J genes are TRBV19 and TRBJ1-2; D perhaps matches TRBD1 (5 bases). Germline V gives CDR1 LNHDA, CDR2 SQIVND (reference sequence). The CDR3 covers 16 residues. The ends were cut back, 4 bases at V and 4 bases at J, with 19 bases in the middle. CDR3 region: CASSTLAGRAGYGYTF. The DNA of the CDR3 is TGTGCCAGTAGTACCCTTGCCGGCAGGGCTGGCTATGGCTACACCTTC.

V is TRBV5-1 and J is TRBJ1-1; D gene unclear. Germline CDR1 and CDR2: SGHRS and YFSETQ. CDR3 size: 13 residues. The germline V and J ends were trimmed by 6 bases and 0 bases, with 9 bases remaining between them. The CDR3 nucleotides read TGCGCCAGCAAGAGAGATATGAACACTGAAGCTTTCTTT. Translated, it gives CASKRDMNTEAFF.

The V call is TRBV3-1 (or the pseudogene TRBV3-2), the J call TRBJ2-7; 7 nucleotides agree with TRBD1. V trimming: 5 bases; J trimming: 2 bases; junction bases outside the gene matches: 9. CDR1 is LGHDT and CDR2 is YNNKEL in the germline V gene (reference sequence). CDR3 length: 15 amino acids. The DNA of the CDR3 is TGTGCCAGCAGCGAAGCGGCCAGGGGGACCTACGAGCAGTACTTC. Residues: CASSEAARGTYEQYF.

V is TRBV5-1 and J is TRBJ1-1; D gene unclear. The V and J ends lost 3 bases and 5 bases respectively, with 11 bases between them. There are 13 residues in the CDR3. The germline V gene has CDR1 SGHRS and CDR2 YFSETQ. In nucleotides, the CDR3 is TGCGCCAGCAGCTCGGTGGGAGCAACTGAAGCTTTCTTT. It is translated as CASSSVGATEAFF.